Below, 20 T cell receptor beta chains from the same sample are listed, as sequenced in a study of neurological immune-mediated disorders. TCRdb reprocessed the 5' RACE reads via MiXCR and lists one record per CDR3 protein. Of about 40,000 distinct CDR3 sequences detected, roughly 2.5% appear once; the ten largest clones hold approximately 2.3%. What was sequenced was PBMCs. The receptor set was obtained from a man between 45 and 60 years old with multiple sclerosis.

This clonotype was detected only a few times. This sequence may be a read error, since a much larger clone differs from it by one base. The chain links TRBV15 to TRBJ1-1; D is unresolved. This CDR3 has 13 amino acids. Germline values: CDR1 LNHNV, CDR2 YYDKDF (reference sequence). Trimming left V 0 bases short and J 1 base short, with 3 bases between. CDR3 sequence reads: CATSRERNTEAFF. In nucleotides, the CDR3 is TGTGCCACCAGCAGAGAAAGGAACACTGAAGCTTTCTTT.

This clonotype was observed many times. The chain is built from TRBV7-9 and TRBJ1-1; D gene uncertain. The CDR3 is 13 residues long. V gave up 1 base and J gave up 4 bases, with 7 bases separating them. The V gene's germline CDR1 is SEHNR and CDR2 FQNEAQ (reference sequence). CDR3 coding DNA: TGTGCCAGCAGCTTAGATTCCGGCACTGAAGCTTTCTTT. This gives the protein CASSLDSGTEAFF. Full variable domain (missing parts from reference TRBV7-9 and TRBJ1-1): DTGVSQNPRHKITKRGQNVTFRCDPISEHNRLYWYRQTLGQGPEFLTYFQNEAQLEKSRLLSDRFSAERPKGSFSTLEIQRTEQGDSAMYLCASSLDSGTEAFFGQGTRLTVV.

This clonotype has ten or more counts. The chain joins TRBV20-1 to TRBJ2-7, with 7 bases identical to TRBD1. Germline V CDR1 and CDR2: DFQATT, SNEGSKA (reference sequence). J lost 2 bases, V lost 3 bases, and 4 bases had no gene match. The CDR3 contains 13 residues. The CDR3 region is CSASRDRAYEQYF. Written as DNA, the CDR3 is TGCAGTGCTAGCAGGGACAGAGCCTACGAGCAGTACTTC.

This clonotype was seen at least ten times. The V call is TRBV7-2, the J call TRBJ2-1, with D perhaps matching TRBD1 (7 bases). Trimming cost V 1 base and J 9 bases, with 19 bases left between them. Per germline, CDR1 SGHTA and CDR2 FQGNSA. The length of the CDR3 is 16 residues. CDR3 amino acids: CASSLVPGGPASEQFF. The CDR3 region has the DNA TGTGCCAGCAGCTTAGTCCCAGGGGGGCCTGCCTCTGAGCAGTTCTTC.

This clonotype was seen at least ten times. The genes are TRBV29-1 and TRBJ1-1, with D possibly matching TRBD1 (5 bases). The CDR3 sequence is 13 residues long. Germline assignment: CDR1 SQVTM and CDR2 ANQGSEA. Trimming left V 4 bases short and J 1 base short, with 10 bases between. CDR3 residues: CSVAGQPNTEAFF. The CDR3 region has the DNA TGCAGCGTTGCAGGGCAACCGAACACTGAAGCTTTCTTT.

This clonotype was seen many times. This rearrangement joins TRBV28 to TRBJ1-2; D may be TRBD1 (6 bases). V was trimmed by 8 bases and J by 5 bases, leaving 21 bases between them. Germline assignment: CDR1 MDHEN and CDR2 SYDVKM. There are 15 residues in the CDR3. The CDR3 reads CASSPPGAGAYGYTF. The CDR3 nucleotides are TGTGCCAGCTCTCCCCCTGGGGCAGGGGCATATGGCTACACCTTC.

Many counts were recorded for this clonotype. This chain joins TRBV12-3 or TRBV12-4 and TRBJ2-2; 10 positions match TRBD1. Trimming took 5 bases from V and 6 from J; bases not matched to a gene: 6. The CDR3 extends over 15 amino acids. The CDR3 here is CASSPGQGYPGELFF. The CDR3 DNA reads as TGTGCCAGCAGTCCGGGACAGGGGTACCCCGGGGAGCTGTTTTTT.

This clonotype was seen at least ten times. The chain carries TRBV5-5 and TRBJ2-7; D possibly corresponds to TRBD2 (6 bases). Germline values: CDR1 SGHKS, CDR2 YYEKEE (reference sequence). The CDR3 length is 15 residues. Trimming stripped 2 bases from V and 0 bases from J, with 12 bases between. CDR3 coding DNA: TGTGCCAGCAGCTTCACTCCGGGAGCCTCCTACGAGCAGTACTTC. Protein product: CASSFTPGASYEQYF.

This clonotype was seen ten or more times. In nucleotides, the CDR3 is TGTGCCAGCAGTTTTTGGGGGACAGGGGCCCATCCCGGGGAGCTGTTTTTT. It specifies CASSFWGTGAHPGELFF. The V gene is TRBV12-3 or TRBV12-4, the J gene TRBJ2-2, with TRBD1 matching over 10 bases. J gave up 6 bases and V 3 bases, and 10 bases lay outside the gene matches. The CDR3 loop spans 17 amino acids.

This clonotype was recorded many times. The chain combines TRBV20-1 with TRBJ1-5; TRBD1 might be the D (6 bases). There are 13 residues in the CDR3. The germline V and J ends were trimmed by 3 bases and 6 bases, with 12 bases remaining between them. The V gene's germline CDR1 is DFQATT and CDR2 SNEGSKA (reference sequence). The DNA of the CDR3 is TGCAGTGCTAGGGGACATATTAGTCAGCCCCAGCATTTT. This sequence encodes CSARGHISQPQHF.

This clonotype is deemed medium-sized. The chain carries TRBV12-3 or TRBV12-4 and TRBJ2-7; TRBD2 matches at 8 bases. V lost 6 bases and J lost 0; bases outside the gene matches: 4. This CDR3 is 14 amino acids long. The CDR3 is CASSRAGDSYEQYF. In DNA form, the CDR3 reads TGTGCCAGCAGCCGAGCGGGGGACTCCTACGAGCAGTACTTC.

This clonotype came up a few times. This chain links TRBV5-1 with TRBJ1-1; 7 bases line up with TRBD1. Losses at the gene ends were 4 bases for V and 3 bases for J; bases not matched to a gene: 6. The CDR3 contains 14 residues. CDR1 is SGHRS and CDR2 is YFSETQ in the germline V gene. The DNA for the CDR3 is TGCGCCAGCAGCAACGAACAGGGGCACACTGAAGCTTTCTTT. Protein sequence: CASSNEQGHTEAFF. The full variable domain, with the rest looked up from reference TRBV5-1 and TRBJ1-1, is KAGVTQTPRYLIKTRGQQVTLSCSPISGHRSVSWYQQTPGQGLQFLFEYFSETQRNKGNFPGRFSGRQFSNSRSEMNVSTLELGDSALYLCASSNEQGHTEAFFGQGTRLTVV.

Ten or more counts support this clonotype. The rearrangement uses TRBV5-1 and TRBJ1-1; D call uncertain. Germline assignment: CDR1 SGHRS and CDR2 YFSETQ. This CDR3 has 13 amino acids. The V gene lost 4 bases and the J gene lost 3 bases, with 10 bases spanning the gap. CDR3 bases: TGCGCCAGCAGCAATGAGGTGGACACTGAAGCTTTCTTT. This translates into CASSNEVDTEAFF.

This clonotype has at least ten counts. The chain is built from TRBV20-1 and TRBJ1-5; 8 bases line up with TRBD1. V shed 3 bases, J shed 0 bases, and the junction held 7 bases outside the gene matches. Germline loops: CDR1 DFQATT, CDR2 SNEGSKA (reference sequence). The CDR3 is 16 amino acids. DNA of the CDR3: TGCAGTGCTAGTCCTGCAGGGGGCTCTAGCAATCAGCCCCAGCATTTT. This sequence encodes CSASPAGGSSNQPQHF.

This clonotype was seen more than once but under ten times. This chain links TRBV18 with TRBJ1-4; D gene ambiguous. This CDR3 comprises 15 residues. With 3 bases removed from V and 3 bases from J, the gap between germline ends came to 11 bases. Germline lookup yields CDR1 KGHSH and CDR2 LQKENI. CDR3 protein: CASSPGINANEKLFF. CDR3 nucleotide sequence: TGTGCCAGCTCACCTGGAATCAATGCTAATGAAAAACTGTTTTTT.

Many counts were recorded for this clonotype. V is TRBV27 and J is TRBJ2-5, with D possibly being TRBD2 (6 bases). The V gene's germline CDR1 is MNHEY and CDR2 SMNVEV (reference sequence). The CDR3 has 14 amino acids. Between the trimmed V and J ends, which lost 6 bases and 5 bases, there was a span of 16 bases. The CDR3 DNA is TGTGCCAGCAGGTCACTAGCTGGGGGTGAGACCCAGTACTTC. Translated, it gives CASRSLAGGETQYF.

This clonotype was observed at least ten times. The gene calls are TRBV7-9 and TRBJ1-2; D call uncertain. Looked up from germline, CDR1 is SEHNR and CDR2 is FQNEAQ (reference sequence). The CDR3 has 14 amino acids. Trimming removed 5 bases from V and 10 bases from J, with 20 bases in between. CDR3 nucleotides: TGTGCCAGCAGCCCCAGAAGAACGGACGGAATCTACACCTTC. Protein sequence: CASSPRRTDGIYTF.

Many counts were recorded for this clonotype. The chain is built from TRBV9 and TRBJ2-3; D is possibly TRBD1 or TRBD2 (5 bases each). With 0 bases removed from V and 6 bases from J, the gap between germline ends came to 20 bases. Germline V gene sequence: CDR1 SGDLS, CDR2 YYNGEE. The CDR3 sequence is 17 residues long. The DNA of the CDR3 is TGTGCCAGCAGCGTAGTAGGGACGGTGGGTGGCTACGATACGCAGTATTTT. It is translated as CASSVVGTVGGYDTQYF.

J is TRBJ2-5 and V is TRBV5-6; D possibly corresponds to TRBD2 (5 bases). CDR1 and CDR2 from the germline V gene are SGHDT and YYEEEE. The CDR3 consists of 13 residues. V was cut by 9 bases and J by 2 bases, with 14 bases left in between. The CDR3, as DNA: TGTGCCACCCAGGAGGTGGGGCAAGAGACCCAGTACTTC. This codes for CATQEVGQETQYF.

This clonotype has ten or more counts. The chain joins TRBV4-1 to TRBJ2-2; 8 bases line up with TRBD1. The CDR3 length is 17 residues. Germline-derived CDR1 and CDR2 are MGHRA and YSYEKL. V gave up 0 bases and J gave up 0 bases; unmatched junction bases: 3. The CDR3 DNA reads as TGCGCCAGCAGCCAAGATCGGACAGGGACGAACACCGGGGAGCTGTTTTTT. Encoded protein: CASSQDRTGTNTGELFF.